This T cell receptor beta chain came from a study of cytomegalovirus exposure and HLA in healthy donors. With respect to this clone: Its antigen is still unknown.

The PCR had 60 Vbeta and 13 Jbeta primers. Assay: immunoSEQ multiplex PCR; the TCRdb copy retains only in-frame clones and omits some. The profile shows some 150,000 clones, around 80% of them singletons. The CDR3 totals 17 residues. Germline loops: CDR1 SGHTA, CDR2 FQGTGA. V trimming: 0 bases; J trimming: 6 bases; junction bases outside the gene matches: 7. Findings and limits, study-wide: The classifier reportedly diagnosed cytomegalovirus status with high specificity and sensitivity. A highly shared variant cluster was judged a likely technical artifact.

The clonotype originates from a boy between 2 and 10 years old in good health and CMV-seronegative. This chain connects TRBV7-3 to TRBJ2-1, with 11 bases aligning to TRBD2. Specimen: PBMCs. The CDR3 DNA sequence: TGTGCCAGCAGCTTAACTAGCGGGGGGGCTATTCGCAATGAGCAGTTCTTC. Its translation is CASSLTSGGAIRNEQFF.